What follows is one T cell receptor beta chain and its context. Its antigen is currently unknown. In the PCR, 60 Vbeta and 13 Jbeta primers were used. This table comes from immunoSEQ multiplex PCR, and its TCRdb copy is limited to in-frame clones, with some not included. The sample has about 72,000 clones; around 82% are singletons. These data come from a study of cytomegalovirus exposure and HLA in healthy donors. Study overall: T cells numbering around 180 million yielded 100 million to 120 million unique TCR beta sequences in an earlier analysis. Study findings and constraints: Reports indicated that the classifier achieved high specificity and sensitivity in diagnosing cytomegalovirus status. Sequencing likely caused a cluster of highly shared sequence variants.

The CDR3 consists of 18 residues. The junction had 9 bases not matched to a gene; V was cut back by 2 bases and J by 4 bases. Germline V gene lookup returns CDR1 SGHRS and CDR2 YFSETQ. Specimen: PBMCs. This clonotype was sampled from a man aged 18 to 29 in good health and CMV-seronegative. The chain recombines TRBV5-1 with TRBJ2-3; TRBD2 aligns across 14 bases. The CDR3 sequence is CASSLWTSGGTIPDTQYF. DNA of the CDR3: TGCGCCAGCAGCTTATGGACTAGCGGGGGGACTATTCCAGATACGCAGTATTTT.